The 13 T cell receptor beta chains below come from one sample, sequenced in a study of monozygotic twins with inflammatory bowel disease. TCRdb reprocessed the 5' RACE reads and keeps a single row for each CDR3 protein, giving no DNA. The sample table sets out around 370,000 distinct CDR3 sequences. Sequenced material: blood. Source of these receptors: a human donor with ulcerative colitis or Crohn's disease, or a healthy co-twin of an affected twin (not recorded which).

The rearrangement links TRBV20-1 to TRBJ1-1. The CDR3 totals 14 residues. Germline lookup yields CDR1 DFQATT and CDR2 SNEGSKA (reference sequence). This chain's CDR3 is CSARPQGLNTEAFF.

The CDR3 spells CSANGAEQTDTDTQYF. The chain is built from TRBV20-1 and TRBJ2-3; without DNA, the TCRdb call of TRBD1 cannot be checked. From germline, CDR1 is DFQATT and CDR2 SNEGSKA (reference sequence). The length of the CDR3 is 16 residues.

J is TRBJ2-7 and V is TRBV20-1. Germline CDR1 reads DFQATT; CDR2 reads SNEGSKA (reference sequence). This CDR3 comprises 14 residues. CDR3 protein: CSAVDGGSSYEQYF.

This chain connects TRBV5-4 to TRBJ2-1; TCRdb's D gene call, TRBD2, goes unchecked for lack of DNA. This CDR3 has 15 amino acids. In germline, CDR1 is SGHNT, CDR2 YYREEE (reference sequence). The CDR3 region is CASSSGLAGGYEQFF.

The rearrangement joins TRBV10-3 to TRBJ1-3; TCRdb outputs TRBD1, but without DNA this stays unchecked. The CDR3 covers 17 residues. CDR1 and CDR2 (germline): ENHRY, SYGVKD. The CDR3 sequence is CAISESLGGFSGNTIYF.

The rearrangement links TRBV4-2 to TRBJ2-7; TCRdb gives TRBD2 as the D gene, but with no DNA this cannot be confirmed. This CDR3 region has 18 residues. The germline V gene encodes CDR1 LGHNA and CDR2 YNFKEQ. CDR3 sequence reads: CASSQVGTSGGGSYEQYF.

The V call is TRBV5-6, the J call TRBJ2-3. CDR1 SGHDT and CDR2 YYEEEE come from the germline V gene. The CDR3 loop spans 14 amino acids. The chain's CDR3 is CASSLFRTTDTQYF.

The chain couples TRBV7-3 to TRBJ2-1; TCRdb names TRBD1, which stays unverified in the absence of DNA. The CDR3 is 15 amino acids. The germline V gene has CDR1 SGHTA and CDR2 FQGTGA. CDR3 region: CASSLGPGSYNEQFF.

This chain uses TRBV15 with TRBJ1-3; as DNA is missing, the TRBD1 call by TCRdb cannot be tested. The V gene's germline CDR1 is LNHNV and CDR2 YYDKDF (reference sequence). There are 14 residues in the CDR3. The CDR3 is CATRTGASGNTIYF.

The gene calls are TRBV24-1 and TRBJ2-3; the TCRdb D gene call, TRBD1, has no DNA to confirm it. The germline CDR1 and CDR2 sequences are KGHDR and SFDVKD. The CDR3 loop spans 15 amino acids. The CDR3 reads CATSDGTRWGDTQYF.

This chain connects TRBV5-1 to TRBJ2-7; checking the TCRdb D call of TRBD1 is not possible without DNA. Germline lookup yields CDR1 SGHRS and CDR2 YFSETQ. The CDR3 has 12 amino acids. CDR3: CASSTGTVEQYF.

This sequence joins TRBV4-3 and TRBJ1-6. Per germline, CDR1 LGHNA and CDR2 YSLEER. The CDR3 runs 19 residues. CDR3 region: CASSQERGGGVSYNSPLHF.

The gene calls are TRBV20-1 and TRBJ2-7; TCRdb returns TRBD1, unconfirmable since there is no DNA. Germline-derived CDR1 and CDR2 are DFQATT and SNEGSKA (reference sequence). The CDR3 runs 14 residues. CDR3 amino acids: CSARALDRTYEQYF.